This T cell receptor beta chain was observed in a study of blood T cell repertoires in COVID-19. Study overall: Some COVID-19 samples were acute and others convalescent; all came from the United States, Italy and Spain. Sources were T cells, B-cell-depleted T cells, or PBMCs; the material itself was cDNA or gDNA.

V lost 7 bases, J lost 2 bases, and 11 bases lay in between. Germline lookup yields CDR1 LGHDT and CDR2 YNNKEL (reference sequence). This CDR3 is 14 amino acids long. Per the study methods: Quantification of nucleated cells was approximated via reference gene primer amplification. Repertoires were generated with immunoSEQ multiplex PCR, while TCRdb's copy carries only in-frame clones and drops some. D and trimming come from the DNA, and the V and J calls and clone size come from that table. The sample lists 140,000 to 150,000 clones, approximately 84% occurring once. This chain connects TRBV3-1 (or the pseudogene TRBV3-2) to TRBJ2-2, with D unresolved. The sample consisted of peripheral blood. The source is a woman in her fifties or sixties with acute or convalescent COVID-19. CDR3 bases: TGTGCCAGCACCCCAGATAGAAACACCGGGGAGCTGTTTTTT. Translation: CASTPDRNTGELFF.